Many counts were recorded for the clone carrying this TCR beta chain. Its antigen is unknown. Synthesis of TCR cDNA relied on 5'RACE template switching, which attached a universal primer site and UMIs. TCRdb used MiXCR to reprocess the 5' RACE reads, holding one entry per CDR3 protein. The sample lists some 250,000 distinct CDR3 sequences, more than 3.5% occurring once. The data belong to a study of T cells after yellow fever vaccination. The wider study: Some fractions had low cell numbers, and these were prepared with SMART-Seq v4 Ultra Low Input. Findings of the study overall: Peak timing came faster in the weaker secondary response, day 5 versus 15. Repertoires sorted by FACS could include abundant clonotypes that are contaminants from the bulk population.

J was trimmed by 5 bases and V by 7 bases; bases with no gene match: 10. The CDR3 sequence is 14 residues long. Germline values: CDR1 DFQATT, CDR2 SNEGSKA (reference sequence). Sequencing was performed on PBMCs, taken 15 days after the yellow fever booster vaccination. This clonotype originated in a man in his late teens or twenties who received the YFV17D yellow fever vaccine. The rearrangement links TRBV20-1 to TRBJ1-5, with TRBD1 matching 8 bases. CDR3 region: CSVQGGTGDQPQHF. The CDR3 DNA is TGCAGTGTCCAAGGCGGGACAGGAGATCAGCCCCAGCATTTT.